Given below is one T cell receptor (beta chain) in context. The CDR3 consists of 22 residues. Trimming cost V 1 base and J 3 bases, with 33 bases left between them. Germline assignment: CDR1 MNHEY and CDR2 SMNVEV (reference sequence). These data are taken from a study of blood T cell repertoires in COVID-19. The table came from immunoSEQ multiplex PCR; TCRdb's copy has only in-frame clones and leaves some out. The table has more than 110,000 clones, approximately 84% seen once. The sample comprised peripheral blood. The V and J genes are TRBV27 and TRBJ1-2; D is possibly TRBD1 (6 bases). The receptor comes from a human donor in a cohort sampled during active COVID-19. The CDR3 DNA sequence: TGTGCCAGCAGTTTATTCTCATGGTCATTAGCATGGTCGGGGGGCGCGGACTATGGCTACACCTTC. Residues: CASSLFSWSLAWSGGADYGYTF.